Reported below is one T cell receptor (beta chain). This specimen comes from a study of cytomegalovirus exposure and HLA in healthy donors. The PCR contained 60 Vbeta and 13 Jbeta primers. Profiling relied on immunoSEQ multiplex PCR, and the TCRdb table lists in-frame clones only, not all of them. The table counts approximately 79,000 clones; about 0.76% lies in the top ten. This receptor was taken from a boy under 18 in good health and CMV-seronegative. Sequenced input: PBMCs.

Here the CDR3 reads CASSQDWSGGIQETQYF. CDR3 sequence (DNA): TGTGCCAGCAGCCAAGATTGGAGCGGGGGAATTCAAGAGACCCAGTACTTC. The rearrangement joins TRBV4-2 to TRBJ2-5; 8 nucleotides match TRBD2. V lost 0 bases, J lost 2 bases, and 8 bases stayed unmatched. Germline V CDR1 and CDR2: LGHNA, YNFKEQ. The CDR3 is 17 residues long.